Listed below are T cell receptor beta chains from one sample, sequenced in a study of cytomegalovirus exposure and HLA in healthy donors. Profiled with immunoSEQ multiplex PCR; TCRdb holds only in-frame clones, not every one. The repertoire includes some 150,000 clones, roughly 85% of them detected once, and 0.5% to 0.85% sits in the top ten. The sequencing input was PBMCs. These receptors all come from a male donor in good health and CMV-seronegative. CDR3s leave out the opening cysteine and the closing phenylalanine or tryptophan. Each record gives: V gene, J gene, CDR3 protein.

>TRBV9|TRBJ2-4
ASSARTSGRDIQY
>TRBV19|TRBJ1-6
ASSPQGSYNSPLH
>TRBV6-5|TRBJ2-1
ASGRREAYNEQF
>TRBV4-3|TRBJ1-4
ASSQARSRNEKLF
>TRBV9|TRBJ2-1
ASSPGQGRNNEQF
>TRBV7-2|TRBJ2-1
ASSSGLAGVNEQF
>TRBV7-2|TRBJ1-2
ASSLAGRLNYGYT
>TRBV19|TRBJ2-5
ASSPAAIQGRETQY
>TRBV29-1|TRBJ1-2
SVVIWGPHGYT
>TRBV10-3|TRBJ2-7
AITRDRESYEQY
>TRBV7-9|TRBJ1-1
ASSHGPQGIEAF
>TRBV6-6|TRBJ2-3
ASLGTDTQY
>TRBV11-1|TRBJ1-6
ASSQTGGHSPLH
>TRBV6-4|TRBJ2-7
ASKKYRDSYEQY
>TRBV5-4|TRBJ2-7
ASSLGGGRAYEQY
>TRBV6-6|TRBJ1-2
ASSPKAAGSYGYT
>TRBV7-9|TRBJ2-3
ASSFALSSTDTQY
>TRBV19|TRBJ1-2
ASTHSDRFSYGYT
>TRBV2|TRBJ2-1
ASREGLATF
>TRBV18|TRBJ1-1
ASRTGGGMNTEAF
>TRBV7-2|TRBJ1-1
ASSLTGGITEAF
>TRBV4-3|TRBJ2-7
ASSQGSWASGSYEQY
>TRBV10-3|TRBJ1-5
AISTGGPNQPQH
>TRBV4-1|TRBJ2-1
ASSQTSGVNEQF
>TRBV7-6|TRBJ2-7
ASSLGEYEQY
>TRBV21-1|TRBJ1-5
ASSKVPRGNQPQH
>TRBV4-3|TRBJ1-2
ASSQDAGTDGYT
>TRBV6-4|TRBJ2-2
ARETHPGTGELF
>TRBV27|TRBJ2-4
ASSQLDRKNIQY
>TRBV27|TRBJ2-5
ASSSSSYGQETQY
>TRBV4-2|TRBJ2-7
ASRLSGGAAYEQY
>TRBV6-5|TRBJ2-1
ASSFASGGSYNEQF
>TRBV6-5|TRBJ2-1
ASRLAGGPYNEQF
>TRBV6-6|TRBJ2-1
ASSPYNEQF
>TRBV5-8|TRBJ2-5
ASSLGPAEGAGETQY
>TRBV6-6|TRBJ1-2
ASCPTGGHGYT
>TRBV5-1|TRBJ2-1
ASSFSGNEQF
>TRBV7-9|TRBJ1-2
ASSQEGGNAGYT